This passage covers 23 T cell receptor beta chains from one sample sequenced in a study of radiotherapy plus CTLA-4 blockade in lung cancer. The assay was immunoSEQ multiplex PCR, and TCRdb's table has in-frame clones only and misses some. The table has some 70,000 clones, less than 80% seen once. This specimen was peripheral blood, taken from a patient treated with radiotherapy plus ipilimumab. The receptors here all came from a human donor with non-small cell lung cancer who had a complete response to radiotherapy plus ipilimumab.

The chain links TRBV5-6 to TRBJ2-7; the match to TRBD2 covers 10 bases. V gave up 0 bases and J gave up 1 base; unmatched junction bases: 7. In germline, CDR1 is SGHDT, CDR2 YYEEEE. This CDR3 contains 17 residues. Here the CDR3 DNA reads TGTGCCAGCAGCTTGGGAGCGGGAGGGCGGGGGTCCTACGAGCAGTACGTC. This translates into CASSLGAGGRGSYEQYV.

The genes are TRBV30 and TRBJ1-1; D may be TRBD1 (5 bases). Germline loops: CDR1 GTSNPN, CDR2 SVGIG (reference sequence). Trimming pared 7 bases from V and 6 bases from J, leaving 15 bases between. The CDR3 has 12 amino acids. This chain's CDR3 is CASNSGLAEAFF. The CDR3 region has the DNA TGTGCCTCAAATTCAGGGTTAGCTGAAGCTTTCTTT.

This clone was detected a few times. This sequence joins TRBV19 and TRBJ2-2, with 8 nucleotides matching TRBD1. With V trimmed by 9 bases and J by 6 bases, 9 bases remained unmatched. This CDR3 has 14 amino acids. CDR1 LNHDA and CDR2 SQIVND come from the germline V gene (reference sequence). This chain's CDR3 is CASDAGQGAGELFF. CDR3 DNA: TGTGCCAGCGATGCCGGACAGGGCGCCGGGGAGCTGTTTTTT.

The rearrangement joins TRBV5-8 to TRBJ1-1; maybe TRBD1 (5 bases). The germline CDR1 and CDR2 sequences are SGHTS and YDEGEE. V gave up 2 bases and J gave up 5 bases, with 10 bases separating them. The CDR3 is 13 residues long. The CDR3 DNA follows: TGTGCCAGCAGCTTCCAGGGAGGAACTGAAGCTTTCTTT. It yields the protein CASSFQGGTEAFF.

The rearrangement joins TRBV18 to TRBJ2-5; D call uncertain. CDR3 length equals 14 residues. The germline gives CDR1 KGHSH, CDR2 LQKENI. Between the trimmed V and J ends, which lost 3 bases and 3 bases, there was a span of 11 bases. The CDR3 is CASSPPSVEETQYF. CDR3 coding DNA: TGTGCCAGCTCACCGCCTAGTGTGGAAGAGACCCAGTACTTC.

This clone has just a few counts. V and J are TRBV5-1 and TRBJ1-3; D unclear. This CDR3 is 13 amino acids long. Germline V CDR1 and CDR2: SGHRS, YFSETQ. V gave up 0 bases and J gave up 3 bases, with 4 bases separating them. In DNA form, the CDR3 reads TGCGCCAGCAGCTTGGAAGATGGAAACACCATATATTTT. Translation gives CASSLEDGNTIYF. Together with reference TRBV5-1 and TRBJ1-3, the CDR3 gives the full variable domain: KAGVTQTPRYLIKTRGQQVTLSCSPISGHRSVSWYQQTPGQGLQFLFEYFSETQRNKGNFPGRFSGRQFSNSRSEMNVSTLELGDSALYLCASSLEDGNTIYFGEGSWLTVV.

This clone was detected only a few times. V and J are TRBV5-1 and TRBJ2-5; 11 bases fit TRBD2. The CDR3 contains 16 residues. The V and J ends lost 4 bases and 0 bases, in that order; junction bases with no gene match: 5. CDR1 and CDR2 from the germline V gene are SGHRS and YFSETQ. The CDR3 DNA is TGCGCCAGCAGCAGGGGACTAGCGGTTCACCAAGAGACCCAGTACTTC. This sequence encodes CASSRGLAVHQETQYF. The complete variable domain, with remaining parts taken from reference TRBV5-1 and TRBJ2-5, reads KAGVTQTPRYLIKTRGQQVTLSCSPISGHRSVSWYQQTPGQGLQFLFEYFSETQRNKGNFPGRFSGRQFSNSRSEMNVSTLELGDSALYLCASSRGLAVHQETQYFGPGTRLLVL.

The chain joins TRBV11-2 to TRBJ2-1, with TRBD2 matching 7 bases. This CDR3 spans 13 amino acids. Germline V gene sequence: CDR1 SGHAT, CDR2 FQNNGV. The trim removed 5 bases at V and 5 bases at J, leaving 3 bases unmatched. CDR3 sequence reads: CASSLGLNNEQFF. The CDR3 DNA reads TGTGCCAGCAGCCTGGGACTAAACAATGAGCAGTTCTTC.

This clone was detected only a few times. CDR3 amino acids: CASSLPNSPLHF. CDR3 DNA: TGTGCCAGCAGCTTACCAAATTCACCCCTCCACTTT. The chain employs TRBV11-3 and TRBJ1-6; D remains ambiguous. Trimming left V 2 bases short and J 7 bases short, with 3 bases between. CDR1 is SGHNT, CDR2 YENEEA, per germline. The CDR3 runs to 12 residues.

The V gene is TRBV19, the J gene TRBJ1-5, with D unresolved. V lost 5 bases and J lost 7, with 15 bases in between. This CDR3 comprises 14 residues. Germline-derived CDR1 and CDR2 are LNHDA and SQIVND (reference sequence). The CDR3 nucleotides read TGTGCCAGTAGTCCCGGGTCCAACCACCAGCCCCAGCATTTT. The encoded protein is CASSPGSNHQPQHF.

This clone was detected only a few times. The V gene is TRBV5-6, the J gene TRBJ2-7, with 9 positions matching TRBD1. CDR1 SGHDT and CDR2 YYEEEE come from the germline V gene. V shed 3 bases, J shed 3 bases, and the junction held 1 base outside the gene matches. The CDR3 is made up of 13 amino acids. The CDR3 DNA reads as TGTGCCAGCAGCTCGACAGGGGGCTACGAGCAGTACGTC. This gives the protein CASSSTGGYEQYV.

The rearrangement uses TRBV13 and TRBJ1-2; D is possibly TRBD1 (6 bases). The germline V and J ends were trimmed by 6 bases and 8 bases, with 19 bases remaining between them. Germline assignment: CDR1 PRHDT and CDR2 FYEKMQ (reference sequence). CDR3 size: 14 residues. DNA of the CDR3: TGTGCCAGCAGACGGGGGGGCCAACGGCGGGGCTACACCTTC. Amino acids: CASRRGGQRRGYTF.

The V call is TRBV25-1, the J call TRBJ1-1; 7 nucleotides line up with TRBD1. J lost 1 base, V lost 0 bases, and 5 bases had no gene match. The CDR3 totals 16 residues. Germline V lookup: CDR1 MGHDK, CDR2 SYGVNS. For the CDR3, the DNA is TGTGCCAGCAGTGAATATTCCGCAGGGGGGAACACTGAAGCTTTCTTT. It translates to CASSEYSAGGNTEAFF. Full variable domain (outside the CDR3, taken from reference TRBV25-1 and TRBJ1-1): EADIYQTPRYLVIGTGKKITLECSQTMGHDKMYWYQQDPGMELHLIHYSYGVNSTEKGDLSSESTVSRIRTEHFPLTLESARPSHTSQYLCASSEYSAGGNTEAFFGQGTRLTVV.

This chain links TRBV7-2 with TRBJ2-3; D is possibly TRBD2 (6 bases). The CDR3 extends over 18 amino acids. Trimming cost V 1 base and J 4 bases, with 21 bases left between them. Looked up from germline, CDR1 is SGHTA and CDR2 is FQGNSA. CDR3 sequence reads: CASSLEGPGTEGPDTQYF. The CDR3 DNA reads TGTGCCAGCAGCTTAGAGGGGCCCGGGACTGAGGGCCCAGATACGCAGTATTTT.

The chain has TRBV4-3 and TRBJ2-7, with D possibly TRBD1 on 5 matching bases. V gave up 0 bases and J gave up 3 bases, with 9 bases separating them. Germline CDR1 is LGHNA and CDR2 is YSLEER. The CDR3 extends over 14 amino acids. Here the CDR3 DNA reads TGCGCCAGCAGCCAAGATCTAGGGGTCTACGAGCAGTACTTC. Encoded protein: CASSQDLGVYEQYF.

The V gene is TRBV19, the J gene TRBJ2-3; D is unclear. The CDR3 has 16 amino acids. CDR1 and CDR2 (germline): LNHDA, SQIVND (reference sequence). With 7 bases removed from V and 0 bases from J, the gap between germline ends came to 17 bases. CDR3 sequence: CASTSNVGISTDTQYF. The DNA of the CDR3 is TGTGCCAGTACCTCCAACGTGGGGATTAGCACAGATACGCAGTATTTT.

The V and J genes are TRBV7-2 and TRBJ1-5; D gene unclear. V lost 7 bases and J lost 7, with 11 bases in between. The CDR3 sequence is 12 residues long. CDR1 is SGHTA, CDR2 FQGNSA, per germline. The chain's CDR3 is CASKVGSQPQHF. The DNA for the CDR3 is TGTGCCAGCAAGGTAGGGTCCCAGCCCCAGCATTTT.

CDR3 amino acids: CASRPAGGPWETQYF. For the CDR3, the DNA is TGTGCCAGTCGGCCAGCGGGGGGGCCCTGGGAGACCCAGTACTTC. V is TRBV19 and J is TRBJ2-5; 10 bases are a match to TRBD2. The V segment lost 8 bases and the J segment 5 bases; nucleotides outside the gene matches: 11. The CDR3 has 15 amino acids. Germline loops: CDR1 LNHDA, CDR2 SQIVND (reference sequence). The full variable domain, in which reference TRBV19 and TRBJ2-5 provide the parts outside the CDR3, is DGGITQSPKYLFRKEGQNVTLSCEQNLNHDAMYWYRQDPGQGLRLIYYSQIVNDFQKGDIAEGYSVSREKKESFPLTVTSAQKNPTAFYLCASRPAGGPWETQYFGPGTRLLVL.

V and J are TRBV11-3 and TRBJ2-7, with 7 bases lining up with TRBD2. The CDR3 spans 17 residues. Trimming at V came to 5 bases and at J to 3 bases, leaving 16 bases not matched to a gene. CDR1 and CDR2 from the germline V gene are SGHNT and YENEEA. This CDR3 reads CASSRERGGSSGYEQYV. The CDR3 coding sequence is TGTGCCAGCAGCCGAGAACGGGGAGGGAGCTCTGGCTACGAGCAGTACGTC.

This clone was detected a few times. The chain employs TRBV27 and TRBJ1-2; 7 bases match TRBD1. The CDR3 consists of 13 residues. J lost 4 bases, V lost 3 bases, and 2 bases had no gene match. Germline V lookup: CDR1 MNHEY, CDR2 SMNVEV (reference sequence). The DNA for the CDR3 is TGTGCCAGCAGTTTGGAGGGGGCCTATGGCTACACCTTC. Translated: CASSLEGAYGYTF.

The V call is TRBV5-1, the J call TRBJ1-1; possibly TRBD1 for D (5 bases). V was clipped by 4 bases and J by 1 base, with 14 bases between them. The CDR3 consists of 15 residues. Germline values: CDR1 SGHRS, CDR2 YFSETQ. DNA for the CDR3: TGCGCCAGCAGCCCTTGGGGGGGTCCGAACACTGAAGCTTTCTTT. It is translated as CASSPWGGPNTEAFF.

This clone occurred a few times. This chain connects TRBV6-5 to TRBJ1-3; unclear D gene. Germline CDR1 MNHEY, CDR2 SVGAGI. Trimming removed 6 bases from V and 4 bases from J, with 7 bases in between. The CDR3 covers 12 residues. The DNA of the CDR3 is TGTGCCAGCAGGACCAGGGGAAACACCATATATTTT. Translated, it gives CASRTRGNTIYF.

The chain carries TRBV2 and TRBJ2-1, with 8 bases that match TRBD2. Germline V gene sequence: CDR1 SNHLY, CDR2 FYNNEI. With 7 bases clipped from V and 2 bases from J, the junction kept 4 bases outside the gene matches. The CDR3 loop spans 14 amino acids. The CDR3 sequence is CASKAGGAYNEQFF. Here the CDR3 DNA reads TGTGCCAGCAAGGCGGGGGGCGCCTACAATGAGCAGTTCTTC.